Shown below are 16 T cell receptor beta chains from a single sample sequenced in a study of blood T cell repertoires in COVID-19. This table comes from immunoSEQ multiplex PCR, and its TCRdb copy is limited to in-frame clones, with some not included. The data contain 150,000 to 200,000 clones, about 88% of them singletons. The sample taken for sequencing was peripheral blood. These receptors were taken from a human donor in a cohort sampled during active COVID-19.

The V call is TRBV30, the J call TRBJ1-1; 9 bases match TRBD1. CDR1 is GTSNPN, CDR2 SVGIG, per germline (reference sequence). V dropped 2 bases and J dropped 8; count of bases not matched to a gene: 3. This CDR3 is 12 amino acids long. The CDR3 nucleotides are TGTGCCTGGAGTCACAGGGGGCTCGAAGCTTTCTTT. As protein: CAWSHRGLEAFF.

The chain combines TRBV20-1 with TRBJ1-1; 7 bases are a match to TRBD1. V lost 3 bases and J lost 1; bases outside the gene matches: 2. Germline V gene lookup returns CDR1 DFQATT and CDR2 SNEGSKA (reference sequence). The CDR3 loop spans 13 amino acids. The CDR3 coding sequence is TGCAGTGCTAGTACAGGGGCGAACACTGAAGCTTTCTTT. Protein sequence: CSASTGANTEAFF.

The chain joins TRBV20-1 to TRBJ2-7, with 8 bases that match TRBD1. The germline CDR1 and CDR2 sequences are DFQATT and SNEGSKA (reference sequence). The ends lost 3 bases at V and 1 base at J; junction bases unmatched: 5. The CDR3 runs to 14 residues. CDR3 amino acids: CSASRDRRSYEQYF. CDR3 coding DNA: TGCAGTGCTAGTCGGGACAGGAGATCCTACGAGCAGTACTTC.

The chain employs TRBV14 and TRBJ1-1; D not certain. The CDR3 spans 13 residues. Trimming pared 0 bases from V and 2 bases from J, leaving 4 bases between. Germline lookup yields CDR1 SGHDN and CDR2 FVKESK. CDR3 DNA sequence: TGTGCCAGCAGCCAAGATAGAAACACTGAAGCTTTCTTT. Its translation is CASSQDRNTEAFF.

This chain uses TRBV18 with TRBJ1-2; 7 bases are a match to TRBD1. The germline CDR1 and CDR2 sequences are KGHSH and LQKENI. The CDR3 is 16 amino acids. V trimming: 4 bases; J trimming: 2 bases; junction bases outside the gene matches: 10. CDR3 region: CASSHEGYRGNYGYTF. In nucleotides, the CDR3 is TGTGCCAGCTCACACGAAGGCTACAGGGGCAACTATGGCTACACCTTC.

The table lists this clone with a count of one. V is TRBV18 and J is TRBJ2-2, with unresolved D. This CDR3 has 14 amino acids. V was pared by 6 bases and J by 5 bases, with 13 bases between. In germline, CDR1 is KGHSH, CDR2 LQKENI. CDR3 coding DNA: TGTGCCAGCTCCCCGATTCCCGGGACCGGGGAGCTGTTTTTT. Translating gives CASSPIPGTGELFF.

The chain has TRBV30 and TRBJ1-6; TRBD1 aligns across 10 bases. CDR3 length equals 16 residues. The junction had 6 bases not matched to a gene; V was cut back by 3 bases and J by 4 bases. Germline-derived CDR1 and CDR2 are GTSNPN and SVGIG (reference sequence). CDR3 sequence reads: CAWRIGGQGYNSPLHF. The CDR3 region has the DNA TGTGCCTGGAGGATTGGGGGACAGGGGTATAATTCACCCCTCCACTTT. The variable domain in full, with the rest retrieved from reference TRBV30 and TRBJ1-6, is SQTIHQWPATLVQPVGSPLSLECTVEGTSNPNLYWYRQAAGRGLQLLFYSVGIGQISSEVPQNLSASRPQDRQFILSSKKLLLSDSGFYLCAWRIGGQGYNSPLHFGNGTRLTVT.

In DNA form, the CDR3 reads TGTGCCATCTCGGACACCCCGGAGACTGAAGCTTTCTTT. It specifies CAISDTPETEAFF. The chain has TRBV10-3 and TRBJ1-1; perhaps TRBD1 as D (5 bases). The CDR3 has 13 residues. Germline assignment: CDR1 ENHRY and CDR2 SYGVKD. Trimming removed 8 bases from V and 5 bases from J, with 15 bases in between.

V is TRBV6-2 or TRBV6-3 and J is TRBJ2-3, with D perhaps TRBD1 (5 bases). V lost 6 bases, J lost 3 bases, and 16 bases lay in between. CDR1 and CDR2 from the germline V gene are MNHEY and SVGEGT. This CDR3 has 15 residues. CDR3: CASSLRKGVTDTQYF. The CDR3 DNA sequence: TGTGCCAGCAGCCTACGAAAAGGGGTTACAGATACGCAGTATTTT.

The chain carries TRBV7-9 and TRBJ2-7; D perhaps matches TRBD1 (5 bases). This CDR3 is built from 14 residues. The germline CDR1 and CDR2 sequences are SEHNR and FQNEAQ (reference sequence). Trimming cost V 1 base and J 3 bases, with 10 bases left between them. The CDR3 nucleotides read TGTGCCAGCAGCTTAGGACAGAAAAACTACGAGCAGTACTTC. This sequence encodes CASSLGQKNYEQYF.

V and J are TRBV3-1 (or the pseudogene TRBV3-2) and TRBJ2-7; D remains ambiguous. V was pared by 0 bases and J by 0 bases, with 3 bases between. CDR1 is LGHDT and CDR2 is YNNKEL in the germline V gene (reference sequence). The CDR3 is 13 amino acids. CDR3: CASSQDNSYEQYF. CDR3 DNA sequence: TGTGCCAGCAGCCAAGACAACTCCTACGAGCAGTACTTC.

The chain employs TRBV30 and TRBJ2-4; 8 nucleotides agree with TRBD2. The CDR3 is made up of 14 amino acids. CDR1 GTSNPN and CDR2 SVGIG come from the germline V gene (reference sequence). Trimming removed 0 bases from V and 6 bases from J; junction bases left unmatched: 4. The CDR3 reads CAWSVRGGLNIQYF. The DNA for the CDR3 is TGTGCCTGGAGTGTTCGGGGGGGCCTAAACATTCAGTACTTC.

V is TRBV12-3 or TRBV12-4 and J is TRBJ1-5; D unresolved. This CDR3 contains 13 residues. The V and J ends lost 5 bases and 7 bases respectively, with 12 bases between them. DNA of the CDR3: TGTGCCAGCAGTAAAAGGGAGTCCCAGCCCCAGCATTTT. This gives the protein CASSKRESQPQHF.

The V call is TRBV6-2 or TRBV6-3, the J call TRBJ2-2, with unresolved D. The V end was cut by 2 bases, the J end by 7 bases, with 8 bases between. Germline CDR1 MNHEY, CDR2 SVGEGT. The CDR3 has 13 residues. The CDR3 here is CASSYAVVGELFF. CDR3 nucleotides: TGTGCCAGCAGTTACGCGGTCGTCGGGGAGCTGTTTTTT.

With regard to this clone: Other DNA sequences in this sample translate to the same CDR3. V is TRBV4-3 and J is TRBJ2-3; tentatively, D is TRBD1 (5 bases). The V gene lost 0 bases and the J gene lost 8 bases, with 6 bases spanning the gap. This CDR3 spans 12 amino acids. CDR1 is LGHNA and CDR2 is YSLEER in the germline V gene. The DNA of the CDR3 is TGCGCCAGCAGCCAAGATAGGGGTACGCAGTATTTT. Encoded protein: CASSQDRGTQYF.

The rearrangement joins TRBV13 to TRBJ1-4; D is perhaps TRBD1 (5 bases). Germline values: CDR1 PRHDT, CDR2 FYEKMQ (reference sequence). The CDR3 loop spans 15 amino acids. V lost 8 bases and J 4 bases, leaving 17 bases between the germline ends. CDR3 in DNA: TGTGCCAGCGGCAATCCGACAGACCGTAATGAAAAACTGTTTTTT. As protein: CASGNPTDRNEKLFF.